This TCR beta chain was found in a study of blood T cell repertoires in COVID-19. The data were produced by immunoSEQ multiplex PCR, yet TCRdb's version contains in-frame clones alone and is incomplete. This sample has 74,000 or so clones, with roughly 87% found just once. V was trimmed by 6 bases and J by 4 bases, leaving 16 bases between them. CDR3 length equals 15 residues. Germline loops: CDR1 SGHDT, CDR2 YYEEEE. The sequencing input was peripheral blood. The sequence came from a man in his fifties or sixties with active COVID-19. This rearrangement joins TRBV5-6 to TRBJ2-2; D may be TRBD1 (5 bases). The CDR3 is CASTWGRGVTGELFF. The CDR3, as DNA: TGTGCCAGCACCTGGGGTAGGGGTGTCACCGGGGAGCTGTTTTTT.